These 26 T cell receptor beta chains originate from one sample sequenced in a study of shared clonotypes between healthy human individuals. The protocol was immunoSEQ multiplex PCR, while the TCRdb copy is restricted to in-frame clones and leaves out a portion. Of about 2.1 million clones in the sample, around 93% were seen once. Positively selected for CCR7, the CD45RO-negative cells used as naive CD8 cells excluded terminally differentiated effector memory CD45RA+ cells. The sample was naive CD8+ T cells from PBMCs. All receptors derive from a man between 18 and 29 years old in good health. Some clones in this sample may be carry-over from other donors' samples.

CDR3 loop: CASSPHRLLTDTQYF. As DNA, the CDR3 is TGTGCCAGCAGCCCCCATCGGCTCCTCACAGATACGCAGTATTTT. The V gene is TRBV28, the J gene TRBJ2-3; D is ambiguous. The CDR3 loop spans 15 amino acids. V was pared by 6 bases and J by 2 bases, with 15 bases between. In germline, CDR1 is MDHEN, CDR2 SYDVKM.

Here the CDR3 DNA reads TGTGCCAGTAGTGCCACCCAAGGAGACGAGCAGTACTTC. This translates into CASSATQGDEQYF. The chain has TRBV19 and TRBJ2-7; unclear D gene. Trimming cost V 5 bases and J 5 bases, with 13 bases left between them. CDR3 length: 13 amino acids. Germline values: CDR1 LNHDA, CDR2 SQIVND (reference sequence).

The chain combines TRBV6-5 with TRBJ2-1, with 10 bases identical to TRBD2. The V gene's germline CDR1 is MNHEY and CDR2 SVGAGI. After removal of 0 bases from V and 3 bases from J, the junction contained 2 bases not matched to a gene. The CDR3 spans 16 residues. The CDR3 sequence: CASSYSSSGSYNEQFF. As DNA, the CDR3 is TGTGCCAGCAGTTACTCTTCTAGCGGGAGCTACAATGAGCAGTTCTTC.

The chain has TRBV4-1 and TRBJ2-7; 8 bases align to TRBD1. Trimming at V came to 6 bases and at J to 0 bases, leaving 10 bases not matched to a gene. This CDR3 has 16 amino acids. Germline V CDR1 and CDR2: MGHRA, YSYEKL. The CDR3 spells CASRHSGGTGSYEQYF. CDR3 DNA sequence: TGCGCCAGCAGGCACTCCGGCGGGACAGGCTCCTACGAGCAGTACTTC.

V gene TRBV4-2 combines with J gene TRBJ1-5; D is uncertain. This CDR3 is 15 amino acids long. Germline CDR1 reads LGHNA; CDR2 reads YNFKEQ. V shed 0 bases and J shed 0 bases, with 6 bases lying between them. CDR3 sequence: CASSQETDSNQPQHF. CDR3 nucleotide sequence: TGTGCCAGCAGCCAAGAAACAGATAGCAATCAGCCCCAGCATTTT.

The J gene is TRBJ2-7, the V gene TRBV11-2; 14 nucleotides match TRBD2. The CDR3 extends over 15 amino acids. Trimming took 5 bases from V and 4 from J; bases not matched to a gene: 4. CDR1 is SGHAT, CDR2 FQNNGV, per germline. The CDR3: CASSATSGREYEQYF. Written as DNA, the CDR3 is TGTGCCAGCAGCGCGACTAGCGGGAGGGAATACGAGCAGTACTTC.

The V and J genes are TRBV5-4 and TRBJ1-4; 7 bases match TRBD1. The germline V gene encodes CDR1 SGHNT and CDR2 YYREEE (reference sequence). CDR3 length: 15 residues. Losses at the gene ends were 4 bases for V and 4 bases for J; bases not matched to a gene: 7. CDR3 coding DNA: TGTGCCAGCAGCCGAGGACAGGAGGGTAATGAAAAACTGTTTTTT. Its translation is CASSRGQEGNEKLFF.

The chain links TRBV7-9 to TRBJ1-1; unclear D gene. The CDR3 is 13 residues long. The V and J ends lost 5 bases and 3 bases respectively, with 10 bases between them. Germline V gives CDR1 SEHNR, CDR2 FQNEAQ (reference sequence). The CDR3 coding sequence is TGTGCCAGCAGCGAAGGCCGGGACACTGAAGCTTTCTTT. It yields the protein CASSEGRDTEAFF.

This chain connects TRBV4-3 to TRBJ2-5; no reliable D call. V was clipped by 4 bases and J by 5 bases, with 17 bases between them. Germline assignment: CDR1 LGHNA and CDR2 YSLEER. The CDR3 is made up of 15 amino acids. The CDR3 sequence is CASSRILTPPETQYF. The CDR3 DNA sequence: TGCGCCAGCAGCCGCATACTTACGCCCCCGGAGACCCAGTACTTC.

The CDR3 DNA sequence: TGTGCCAGCAGCCATGCCAGGAGGAGCTCCTACAATGAGCAGTTCTTC. As protein: CASSHARRSSYNEQFF. The rearrangement links TRBV11-3 to TRBJ2-1; the D gene is possibly TRBD2 (5 bases). CDR1 and CDR2 (germline): SGHNT, YENEEA. The CDR3 is 16 amino acids. V lost 5 bases and J lost 0, with 14 bases in between.

This chain joins TRBV4-2 and TRBJ2-1; D gene unclear. The CDR3 contains 16 residues. V lost 1 base and J 3 bases, leaving 13 bases between the germline ends. Germline V lookup: CDR1 LGHNA, CDR2 YNFKEQ. The CDR3 reads CASSQGKHLDYNEQFF. The CDR3 bases are TGTGCCAGCAGCCAAGGCAAGCACCTCGACTACAATGAGCAGTTCTTC.

Of note for this clone: Distinct nucleotide sequences in the sample also encode this CDR3. The rearrangement links TRBV5-1 to TRBJ2-2; D is unclear. CDR1 is SGHRS, CDR2 YFSETQ, per germline. The CDR3 covers 12 residues. The V end lost 0 bases, the J end lost 7 bases, and 4 bases lay between the germline ends. The CDR3 nucleotides read TGCGCCAGCAGCTTGGTCGTCGGGGAGCTGTTTTTT. Its protein product is CASSLVVGELFF.

The V gene is TRBV29-1, the J gene TRBJ1-2; 7 bases map to TRBD1. Germline CDR1 is SQVTM and CDR2 is ANQGSEA. The CDR3 extends over 13 amino acids. The junction had 9 bases not matched to a gene; V was cut back by 6 bases and J by 5 bases. This chain's CDR3 is CSVDEGALYGYTF. The CDR3 DNA reads as TGCAGCGTCGACGAGGGGGCGCTTTATGGCTACACCTTC.

The chain couples TRBV25-1 to TRBJ2-7, with TRBD1 matching over 8 bases. CDR3 length: 13 amino acids. CDR1 and CDR2 from the germline V gene are MGHDK and SYGVNS. Germline trimming cut 7 bases from V and 4 bases from J; bases unmatched to any gene: 6. CDR3 region: CASTPDREYEQYF. DNA for the CDR3: TGTGCCAGCACCCCGGACAGGGAATACGAGCAGTACTTC.

There are a few counts of this clone. The chain uses TRBV9 and TRBJ1-1, with 7 bases identical to TRBD1. This CDR3 is built from 14 residues. Germline-derived CDR1 and CDR2 are SGDLS and YYNGEE. V gave up 3 bases and J gave up 3 bases; unmatched junction bases: 5. Here the CDR3 DNA reads TGTGCCAGCAGCGAGGGACAGAGACACACTGAAGCTTTCTTT. Translation gives CASSEGQRHTEAFF.

In DNA, the CDR3 is TGTGCCAGCAGTTCCTTATTGGGACGGGAGGCGAACACTGAAGCTTTCTTT. Residues: CASSSLLGREANTEAFF. The V gene is TRBV27, the J gene TRBJ1-1, with D tentatively TRBD1 (5 bases). Germline lookup yields CDR1 MNHEY and CDR2 SMNVEV (reference sequence). The CDR3 runs 17 residues. Deletions cut 4 bases from V and 1 base from J, with 19 bases between.

This chain links TRBV6-1 with TRBJ2-1, with D possibly matching TRBD1 (7 bases). The CDR3 loop spans 14 amino acids. The germline V and J ends were trimmed by 6 bases and 4 bases, with 13 bases remaining between them. The germline V gene encodes CDR1 MNHNS and CDR2 SASEGT. The CDR3: CASRPQGGYNEQFF. CDR3 nucleotide sequence: TGTGCCAGCAGACCCCAGGGGGGATACAATGAGCAGTTCTTC.

This chain connects TRBV29-1 to TRBJ2-7; D may be TRBD1 or TRBD2 (5 bases each). Germline values: CDR1 SQVTM, CDR2 ANQGSEA. The CDR3 loop spans 11 amino acids. With 6 bases removed from V and 7 bases from J, the gap between germline ends came to 13 bases. CDR3 sequence: CSVRVWGEQYF. Written as DNA, the CDR3 is TGCAGCGTGAGAGTTTGGGGGGAGCAGTACTTC.

V and J are TRBV9 and TRBJ2-1; 11 bases line up with TRBD1. The CDR3 runs 15 residues. Germline CDR1 SGDLS, CDR2 YYNGEE. Trimming removed 3 bases from V and 6 bases from J; junction bases left unmatched: 5. The CDR3: CASSAGQGGTNEQFF. The CDR3 DNA is TGTGCCAGCAGCGCGGGACAGGGGGGAACCAATGAGCAGTTCTTC.

This clone was counted once. The chain links TRBV19 to TRBJ2-2; 8 positions agree with TRBD1. The length of the CDR3 is 14 residues. V lost 9 bases and J lost 6; bases outside the gene matches: 9. CDR1 and CDR2 (germline): LNHDA, SQIVND (reference sequence). CDR3 bases: TGTGCCAGCCTAGTGACAGGGGAACCCGGGGAGCTGTTTTTT. Translating gives CASLVTGEPGELFF.

This clone has just a few counts. The chain employs TRBV28 and TRBJ1-5; weak D call: TRBD1 (6 bases). CDR3 length equals 16 residues. Germline CDR1 and CDR2: MDHEN and SYDVKM. The V end lost 3 bases, the J end lost 0 bases, and 12 bases lay between the germline ends. The CDR3 DNA sequence: TGTGCCAGCAGTTTCGCAGGGGACTTTAGCAATCAGCCCCAGCATTTT. Residues: CASSFAGDFSNQPQHF.

This clone was observed a handful of times. The J gene is TRBJ1-4, the V gene TRBV2, with D perhaps TRBD1 (6 bases). The CDR3 spans 12 residues. The V gene lost 5 bases and the J gene lost 7 bases, with 8 bases spanning the gap. The germline CDR1 and CDR2 sequences are SNHLY and FYNNEI. The CDR3 loop reads CASSNRVEKLFF. The CDR3 nucleotides are TGTGCCAGCAGTAACAGGGTTGAAAAACTGTTTTTT.

The chain couples TRBV4-1 to TRBJ2-2; D may be TRBD2 (5 bases). With 4 bases removed from V and 3 bases from J, the gap between germline ends came to 9 bases. The CDR3 has 14 residues. The germline V gene encodes CDR1 MGHRA and CDR2 YSYEKL. The CDR3 nucleotides read TGCGCCAGCAGCCGGATGGGAGACACCGGGGAGCTGTTTTTT. It specifies CASSRMGDTGELFF.

The chain links TRBV4-3 to TRBJ2-7, with a tentative D call TRBD2 (6 bases). The V and J ends lost 0 bases and 7 bases respectively, with 22 bases between them. The CDR3 sequence is 17 residues long. Germline V gene data show CDR1 as LGHNA and CDR2 as YSLEER. CDR3 protein: CASSQDVSLRGREEQYF. The CDR3 DNA is TGCGCCAGCAGCCAAGACGTTTCCTTGCGGGGAAGGGAAGAGCAGTACTTC.

This sequence joins TRBV28 and TRBJ2-1; the match to TRBD1 covers 7 bases. In germline, CDR1 is MDHEN, CDR2 SYDVKM. The length of the CDR3 is 17 residues. V was pared by 4 bases and J by 5 bases, with 14 bases of the junction left unmatched. The CDR3 sequence: CASSSRVTGSVNNEQFF. The CDR3 region has the DNA TGTGCCAGCAGTTCCCGCGTGACAGGGTCCGTAAACAATGAGCAGTTCTTC.

This clone is a singleton in its sample. J is TRBJ2-7 and V is TRBV27; D is tentatively TRBD1 or TRBD2 (5 bases each). The V gene lost 6 bases and the J gene lost 2 bases, with 14 bases spanning the gap. Germline V CDR1 and CDR2: MNHEY, SMNVEV (reference sequence). This CDR3 comprises 14 residues. CDR3 nucleotides: TGTGCCAGCAGGATACGAGGGACCCCCTACGAGCAGTACTTC. This codes for CASRIRGTPYEQYF.